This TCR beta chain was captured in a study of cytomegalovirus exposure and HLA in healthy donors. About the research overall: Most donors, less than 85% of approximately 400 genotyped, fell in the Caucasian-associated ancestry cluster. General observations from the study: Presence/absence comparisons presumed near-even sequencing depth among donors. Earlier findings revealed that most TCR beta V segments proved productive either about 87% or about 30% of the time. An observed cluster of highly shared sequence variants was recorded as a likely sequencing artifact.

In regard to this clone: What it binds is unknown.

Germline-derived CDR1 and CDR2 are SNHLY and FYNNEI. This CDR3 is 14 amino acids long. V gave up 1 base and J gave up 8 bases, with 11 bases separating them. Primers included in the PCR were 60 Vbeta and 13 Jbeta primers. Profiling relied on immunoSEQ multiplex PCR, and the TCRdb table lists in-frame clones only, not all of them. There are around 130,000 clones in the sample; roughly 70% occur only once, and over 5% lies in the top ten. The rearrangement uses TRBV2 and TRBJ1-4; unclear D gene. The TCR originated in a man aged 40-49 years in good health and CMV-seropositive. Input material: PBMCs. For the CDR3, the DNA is TGTGCCAGCAGTGAAGGGTCTGGAGTGGAAAAACTGTTTTTT. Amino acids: CASSEGSGVEKLFF.